This T cell receptor beta chain was sequenced during a study of cytomegalovirus exposure and HLA in healthy donors. Study conclusions and caveats: HLA-A and HLA-B allele assignments for most subjects were reportedly predicted accurately using TCR beta sequences.

Trimming took off 0 bases at V and 3 bases at J, with 13 bases between the two ends. Germline V gives CDR1 MNHEY, CDR2 SVGAGI. The CDR3 is made up of 16 amino acids. To note about this clone: Antigen unknown.

The PCR used 60 Vbeta and 13 Jbeta primers. Only in-frame clones appear in the TCRdb table, and some are missing; sequencing was by immunoSEQ multiplex PCR. The sample consists of 200,000 to 250,000 clones, around 89% of them appearing once. The chain is built from TRBV6-5 and TRBJ2-3, with D perhaps matching TRBD1 (5 bases). The receptor was isolated from a woman between 18 and 29 years old in good health and CMV-seronegative. Sequencing was carried out using PBMCs. The CDR3 coding sequence is TGTGCCAGCAGTTACTCGGGGCAGCTTACTACAGATACGCAGTATTTT. Its protein product is CASSYSGQLTTDTQYF.